This T cell receptor beta chain was documented in a study of identical twins (dated by TCRdb to the mid-2010s). Study-level background: TCR alpha and beta repertoires from monozygotic twins, unrelated adults of various ages and cord blood were deep-sequenced to test whether fetal clonotypes persist. To rule out contamination, the twin experiments were replicated at different times with different library preparation protocols. On the study overall, not on this receptor specifically: Compared with coincidental sharing between unrelated individuals, out-of-frame TCR alpha sequences shared between twins showed an excess of sequences with low generation probability. The excess sharing between twins in beta out-of-frame sequences was weaker because fewer shared sequences reduced the signal-to-noise ratio. Because the same donors could not be followed over many years, the conclusions relied on cross-sectional statistical analysis. Zero-insertion analyses could be partly confounded by invariant T cells such as MAIT and iNKT, although diverse VJ usage argued against such confounding for most clonotypes. Recombination models systematically underestimated out-of-frame TCR alpha sharing in monozygotic twins but agreed with sharing between unrelated individuals. Abundant cord blood beta clonotypes had fewer insertions, young adult naive repertoires showed a similar but weaker trend, and memory repertoires showed no such trend.

Unmatched junction bases come to 4, with V trimmed by 4 bases and J by 1 base. From a lookup of the germline V gene, CDR1 and CDR2 are SGHAT and FQNNGV. The CDR3 numbers 18 residues from cysteine through phenylalanine. The CDR3 DNA has 54 bases and is translated from base 1. The method was 5' RACE. Sequencing relied on an Illumina HiSeq 2000. Template switching added a universal primer binding site, and the final cDNA carried a unique molecular identifier that allowed TCR cDNA molecules to be counted accurately. Specific primers in the conserved constant-segment region were used to synthesize first-strand cDNA for TCR alpha and beta chains. Each cDNA library was double barcoded, with a SMART-Mk sample barcode plus Illumina barcodes, to control for contamination. TruSeq adapter sequences, together with Illumina sample barcodes, were added in two successive PCR steps. TCR alpha and beta cDNA libraries were sequenced on the Illumina HiSeq platform with custom primers. As for how the authors treated the data: MiGEC was used to process raw reads and extract unique molecular identifiers, and MiXCR was used to find CDR3 positions. For each individual, recombination models were inferred using an EM algorithm with the repgenHMM and IGoR tools. Shared clonotype analysis was performed with the tcR package in R, normalizing sharing by the product of cloneset sizes. To study raw recombination without the effects of thymic and clonal selection, out-of-frame nonproductive sequences were analyzed. The public reads were reanalyzed by TCRdb: fastp trimming at Q25, MiXCR alignment, in-frame beta chains only. CDR3 protein sequences are deduplicated, and each keeps its most common genes and DNA. The V and J calls reflect TCRdb's pipeline rather than the authors' work. The table for this sample lists around 530,000 distinct CDR3 sequences; approximately 16% of them were counted only once. The ten largest make up more than 0.4% of the sample.

The sample holds a few counts of this clonotype. The clone's antigen remains unknown. Per-base qualities were not stored, and no clone one base away is much larger. Every donor in the study was a healthy Caucasian. Three pairs of female monozygotic twins, all aged 18 to 29 years, made up the twin cohort. Positive isolation kits from Invitrogen were used to isolate the CD4+ and CD8+ T cell populations. This same sample was also part of a study on yellow fever vaccine responses in identical twins. Reported in the second study: According to the authors, the vaccine-induced T cell response in identical twins seemed to be partly convergent and partly specific to each individual. In identical twins, the study followed T cell clones that responded to the vaccine with precision.

The chain links TRBV11-2 with TRBJ2-2; a stretch of 15 junction bases matches TRBD2. The sample was CD4+ T cells sorted from blood. This clonotype was sampled from a woman between 18 and 29 years old in good health. The CDR3 region reads CASSSRTSGRVNTGELFF. The bases read TGTGCCAGCAGCTCCAGGACTAGCGGGAGGGTGAACACCGGGGAGCTGTTTTTT.